This entry describes one T cell receptor beta chain. The target antigen is unknown. This sample is part of a study of cytomegalovirus exposure and HLA in healthy donors. The PCR employed 60 Vbeta primers together with 13 Jbeta primers. As originally analysed: Unique TCR beta chains totaled about 78 million in a later count, with around 11 million of them shared. Produced via immunoSEQ multiplex PCR; TCRdb's table is partial and in-frame only. The DNA was the basis for D and trimming; V, J and clone size are from that table. The table lists about 210,000 clones, approximately 86% of them singletons, with less than 0.35% in the top ten. Study-wide results and caveats: Excluded: some indistinguishable V segments such as TRBV6-2 and TRBV6-3. Later analysis suggested links between common viral pathogens and several top significant clusters. For most subjects, TCR beta sequences were reported to predict HLA-A and HLA-B alleles with accuracy.

V gave up 4 bases and J gave up 8 bases; unmatched junction bases: 9. The CDR3 extends over 15 amino acids. Germline values: CDR1 SNHLY, CDR2 FYNNEI. The gene calls are TRBV2 and TRBJ2-2, with 8 positions matching TRBD1. The sample taken for sequencing was PBMCs. The TCR sequence derives from a woman aged 30 to 39 in good health and CMV-seronegative. CDR3 residues: CASSVQGVESGELFF. The CDR3 DNA reads TGTGCCAGCAGTGTACAGGGGGTGGAGAGTGGGGAGCTGTTTTTT. Combining the CDR3 with reference TRBV2 and TRBJ2-2 gives the whole variable domain EPEVTQTPSHQVTQMGQEVILRCVPISNHLYFYWYRQILGQKVEFLVSFYNNEISEKSEIFDDQFSVERPDGSNFTLKIRSTKLEDSAMYFCASSVQGVESGELFFGEGSRLTVL.